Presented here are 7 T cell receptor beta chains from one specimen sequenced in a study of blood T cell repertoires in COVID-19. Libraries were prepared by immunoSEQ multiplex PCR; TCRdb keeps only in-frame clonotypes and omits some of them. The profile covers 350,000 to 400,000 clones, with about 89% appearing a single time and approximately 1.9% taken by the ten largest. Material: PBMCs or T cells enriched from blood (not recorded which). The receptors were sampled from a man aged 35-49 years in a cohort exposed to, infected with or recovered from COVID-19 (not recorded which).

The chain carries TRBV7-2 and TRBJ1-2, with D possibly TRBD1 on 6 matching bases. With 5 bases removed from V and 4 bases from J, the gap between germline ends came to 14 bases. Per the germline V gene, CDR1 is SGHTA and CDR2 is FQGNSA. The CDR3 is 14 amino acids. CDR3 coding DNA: TGTGCCAGCAGCCAACAGGGCTTAAGCTATGGCTACACCTTC. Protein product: CASSQQGLSYGYTF. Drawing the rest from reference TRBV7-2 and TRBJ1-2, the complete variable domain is GAGVSQSPSNKVTEKGKDVELRCDPISGHTALYWYRQSLGQGLEFLIYFQGNSAPDKSGLPSDRFSAERTGGSVSTLTIQRTQQEDSAVYLCASSQQGLSYGYTFGSGTRLTVV.

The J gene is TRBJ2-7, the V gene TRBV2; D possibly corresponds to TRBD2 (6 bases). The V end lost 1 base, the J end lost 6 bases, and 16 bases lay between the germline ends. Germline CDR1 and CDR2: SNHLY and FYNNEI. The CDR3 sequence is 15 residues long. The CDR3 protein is CASSEVGGRSGEQYF. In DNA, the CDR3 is TGTGCCAGCAGTGAAGTTGGAGGGAGATCTGGCGAGCAGTACTTC.

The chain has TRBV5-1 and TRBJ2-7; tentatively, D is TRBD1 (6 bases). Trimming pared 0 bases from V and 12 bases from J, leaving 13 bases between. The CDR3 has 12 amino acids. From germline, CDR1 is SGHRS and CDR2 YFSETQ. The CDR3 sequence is CASSLAGQGSYF. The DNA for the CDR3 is TGCGCCAGCAGCTTGGCCGGGCAGGGGTCGTACTTC.

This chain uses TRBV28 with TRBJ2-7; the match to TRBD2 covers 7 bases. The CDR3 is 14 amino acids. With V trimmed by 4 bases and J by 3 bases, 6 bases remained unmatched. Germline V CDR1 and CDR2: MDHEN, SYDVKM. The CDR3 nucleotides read TGTGCCAGCAGTTACCCCTCTAGCGGCTACGAGCAGTACTTC. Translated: CASSYPSSGYEQYF.

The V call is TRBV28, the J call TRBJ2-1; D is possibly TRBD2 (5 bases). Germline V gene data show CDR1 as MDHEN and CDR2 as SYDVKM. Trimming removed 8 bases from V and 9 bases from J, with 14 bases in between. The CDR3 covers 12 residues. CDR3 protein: CASRSSIGEQFF. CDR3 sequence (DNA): TGTGCCAGCCGCTCTAGCATTGGTGAGCAGTTCTTC. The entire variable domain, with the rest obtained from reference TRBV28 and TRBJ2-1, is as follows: DVKVTQSSRYLVKRTGEKVFLECVQDMDHENMFWYRQDPGLGLRLIYFSYDVKMKEKGDIPEGYSVSREKKERFSLILESASTNQTSMYLCASRSSIGEQFFGPGTRLTVL.

CDR3 amino acids: CASSIDQDSYSNQPQHF. The CDR3 DNA follows: TGTGCCAGTAGTATAGATCAAGACAGTTATAGCAATCAGCCCCAGCATTTT. The chain links TRBV19 to TRBJ1-5; D might be TRBD1 (5 bases). CDR3 length: 17 residues. Germline assignment: CDR1 LNHDA and CDR2 SQIVND (reference sequence). The V gene lost 0 bases and the J gene lost 0 bases, with 12 bases spanning the gap.

In nucleotides, the CDR3 is TGCGCCAGCAGCTTTCAGGGGGCAGGTGAAAAACTGTTTTTT. It encodes CASSFQGAGEKLFF. The chain combines TRBV5-1 with TRBJ1-4; 8 nucleotides match TRBD1. Germline CDR1 and CDR2: SGHRS and YFSETQ. The CDR3 totals 14 residues. Germline trimming cut 2 bases from V and 7 bases from J; bases unmatched to any gene: 4.